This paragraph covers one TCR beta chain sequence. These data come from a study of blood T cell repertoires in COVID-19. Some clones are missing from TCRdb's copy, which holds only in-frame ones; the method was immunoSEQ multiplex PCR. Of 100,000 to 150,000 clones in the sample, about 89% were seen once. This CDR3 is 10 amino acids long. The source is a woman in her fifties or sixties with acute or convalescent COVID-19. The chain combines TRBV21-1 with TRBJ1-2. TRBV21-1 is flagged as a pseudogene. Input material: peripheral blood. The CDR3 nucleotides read TGTGCCAGCGGAGGGGCTGGCTACACCTTC. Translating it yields CASGGAGYTF.